Shown below are 28 T cell receptor beta chains from a single sample sequenced in a study of regulatory T cells in long-lasting Graves disease. The time point is: persistent/refractory GD, antithyroid drugs over 5 years with positive TRAb. The TCR library used RNA extracted from PBMCs. Combining iRepertoire HTBI primers with Arm-PCR of CDR3 regions, the authors built TCR beta libraries. TCRdb re-analysed the multiplex PCR reads in MiXCR, keeping a single row per CDR3 protein. The sample yields more than 350,000 distinct CDR3 sequences, around 23% seen once. Sample: peripheral blood mononuclear cells (PBMCs), taken when the disease was refractory, from a patient treated with antithyroid drugs. The receptors derive from a female donor with Graves disease.

This clonotype was picked up many times. The V gene is TRBV28, the J gene TRBJ1-1, with D unclear. Germline-derived CDR1 and CDR2 are MDHEN and SYDVKM. The CDR3 covers 14 residues. Trimming left V 1 base short and J 4 bases short, with 10 bases between. CDR3 amino acids: CASSLLGSGTEAFF. The CDR3 nucleotides are TGTGCCAGCAGTTTATTAGGGTCCGGCACTGAAGCTTTCTTT.

Only a few counts were recorded for this clonotype. This chain links TRBV4-2 with TRBJ2-7; possible D gene TRBD2, 5 bases. V was pared by 0 bases and J by 2 bases, with 11 bases between. Germline V gene sequence: CDR1 LGHNA, CDR2 YNFKEQ. The CDR3 has 15 amino acids. For the CDR3, the DNA is TGTGCCAGCAGCCAAGATCTGGCGGGTGCCTACGAGCAGTACTTC. Its translation: CASSQDLAGAYEQYF.

The gene calls are TRBV3-1 and TRBJ1-3; no clear D. The CDR3 totals 15 residues. V was pared by 0 bases and J by 4 bases, with 10 bases between. CDR1 is LGHDT, CDR2 YNNKEL, per germline (reference sequence). The CDR3 region is CASSQDLGSGNTIYF. The CDR3, as DNA: TGTGCCAGCAGCCAAGACCTGGGATCCGGAAACACCATATATTTT.

Concerning this clonotype itself: Possible read error: a much larger clone is one base away. V and J are TRBV7-8 and TRBJ2-7; a weak D match, TRBD1 (6 bases). CDR3 length equals 15 residues. Germline values: CDR1 SGHVS, CDR2 FQNEAQ. V lost 6 bases to trimming and J lost 4 bases, with 19 bases between them. Here the CDR3 reads CASSSSVGGRYEQYF. As DNA, the CDR3 is TGTGCCAGCAGTTCGAGTGTTGGGGGCAGGTACGAGCAGTACTTC.

DNA of the CDR3: TGTGCCAGCAGTGACGGACAGGGCCTGAGGACTAATGAAAAACTGTTTTTT. This sequence encodes CASSDGQGLRTNEKLFF. The V call is TRBV25-1, the J call TRBJ1-4, with 8 bases identical to TRBD1. This CDR3 comprises 17 residues. CDR1 is MGHDK and CDR2 is SYGVNS in the germline V gene. The ends lost 3 bases at V and 2 bases at J; junction bases unmatched: 8.

CDR3 nucleotide sequence: TGTGCCAGCTCAGTTACTAGCTCCGAGCAGTACTTC. Translated, it gives CASSVTSSEQYF. The J gene is TRBJ2-7, the V gene TRBV18, with D perhaps matching TRBD2 (6 bases). CDR3 size: 12 residues. Per the germline V gene, CDR1 is KGHSH and CDR2 is LQKENI. V was clipped by 5 bases and J by 6 bases, with 11 bases between them. Using reference TRBV18 and TRBJ2-7 for the parts outside the CDR3, the full variable domain is NAGVMQNPRHLVRRRGQEARLRCSPMKGHSHVYWYRQLPEEGLKFMVYLQKENIIDESGMPKERFSAEFPKEGPSILRIQQVVRGDSAAYFCASSVTSSEQYFGPGTRLTVT.

This chain connects TRBV6-1 to TRBJ1-3, with D unclear. CDR1 and CDR2 (germline): MNHNS, SASEGT. V lost 3 bases and J lost 0, with 12 bases in between. This CDR3 is built from 16 residues. DNA of the CDR3: TGTGCCAGCAGTGATTACTTGTCAGACTCTGGAAACACCATATATTTT. Translation gives CASSDYLSDSGNTIYF.

This clonotype was counted at least ten times. This rearrangement joins TRBV28 to TRBJ1-4; 9 bases agree with TRBD1. CDR3 length equals 14 residues. V dropped 4 bases and J dropped 6; count of bases not matched to a gene: 3. Germline CDR1 MDHEN, CDR2 SYDVKM. CDR3 region: CASSSGDRDEKLFF. DNA of the CDR3: TGTGCCAGCAGTTCCGGGGACAGGGATGAAAAACTGTTTTTT.

This clonotype was observed at least ten times. The chain combines TRBV28 with TRBJ2-7; D unclear. V dropped 5 bases and J dropped 6 bases, with 11 bases sitting between them. The germline CDR1 and CDR2 sequences are MDHEN and SYDVKM. The CDR3 consists of 12 residues. CDR3 nucleotides: TGTGCCAGCAGTCCAGTGGGCCGCGAGCAGTACTTC. This encodes CASSPVGREQYF. Filled out from reference TRBV28 and TRBJ2-7, the complete variable domain reads DVKVTQSSRYLVKRTGEKVFLECVQDMDHENMFWYRQDPGLGLRLIYFSYDVKMKEKGDIPEGYSVSREKKERFSLILESASTNQTSMYLCASSPVGREQYFGPGTRLTVT.

The chain has TRBV7-2 and TRBJ2-4; the D call may be TRBD1 or TRBD2 (5 bases each). Germline V gene lookup returns CDR1 SGHTA and CDR2 FQGNSA. The CDR3 runs 15 residues. The germline V and J ends were trimmed by 1 base and 6 bases, with 13 bases remaining between them. CDR3 residues: CASSLVGESGNIQYF. The DNA of the CDR3 is TGTGCCAGCAGCTTAGTAGGGGAGAGTGGAAACATTCAGTACTTC.

This clonotype came up many times. The gene calls are TRBV2 and TRBJ1-5; D may be TRBD1 (6 bases). The CDR3 contains 16 residues. Germline assignment: CDR1 SNHLY and CDR2 FYNNEI. The ends were cut back, 3 bases at V and 3 bases at J, with 15 bases in the middle. DNA of the CDR3: TGTGCCAGCAGTGACGGGGCCAGGGGAGACAATCAGCCCCAGCATTTT. Amino acids: CASSDGARGDNQPQHF.

This clonotype was counted at least ten times. The chain links TRBV24-1 to TRBJ1-5; tentatively, D is TRBD1 (5 bases). The V gene's germline CDR1 is KGHDR and CDR2 SFDVKD. The CDR3 runs to 17 residues. V was cut by 2 bases and J by 0 bases, with 13 bases left in between. CDR3: CATSDSETDYSNQPQHF. DNA of the CDR3: TGTGCCACCAGTGATTCTGAGACAGACTATAGCAATCAGCCCCAGCATTTT.

V gene TRBV5-1 combines with J gene TRBJ2-7, with 9 bases fitting TRBD1. CDR1 and CDR2 (germline): SGHRS, YFSETQ. V shed 0 bases, J shed 4 bases, and the junction held 5 bases outside the gene matches. The CDR3 runs 15 residues. Here the CDR3 DNA reads TGCGCCAGCAGCTTGGAAGGGACAGGGACTTACGAGCAGTACTTC. This codes for CASSLEGTGTYEQYF.

This clonotype was seen a handful of times. The chain uses TRBV19 and TRBJ2-7; D remains unclear. The CDR3 is 14 amino acids. Germline values: CDR1 LNHDA, CDR2 SQIVND (reference sequence). Trimming shortened V by 0 bases and J by 4 bases, and 10 bases separated the two germline ends. The CDR3 protein is CASSIDLGAYEQYF. As DNA, the CDR3 is TGTGCCAGTAGTATAGATCTCGGAGCGTACGAGCAGTACTTC.

The chain recombines TRBV3-1 with TRBJ1-3; 11 positions agree with TRBD1. With 0 bases clipped from V and 6 bases from J, the junction kept 4 bases outside the gene matches. Germline V CDR1 and CDR2: LGHDT, YNNKEL (reference sequence). This CDR3 contains 16 residues. CDR3 region: CASSQEFGQGANTIYF. The CDR3 DNA is TGTGCCAGCAGCCAAGAATTTGGACAGGGGGCAAACACCATATATTTT.

Ten or more counts support this clonotype. V and J are TRBV10-3 and TRBJ1-4; D may be TRBD1 (5 bases). Deletions cut 2 bases from V and 5 bases from J, with 9 bases between. CDR3 size: 14 residues. Per the germline V gene, CDR1 is ENHRY and CDR2 is SYGVKD. The CDR3 sequence is CAISEDRGNEKLFF. Written as DNA, the CDR3 is TGTGCCATCAGTGAGGACAGAGGGAATGAAAAACTGTTTTTT.

This clonotype was counted ten times or more. Written as DNA, the CDR3 is TGTGCCAGCAGACACGCCGATACACCTGCGGTCGGCTACACCTTC. Translated, it gives CASRHADTPAVGYTF. J is TRBJ1-2 and V is TRBV12-3 or TRBV12-4; D uncertain. The ends were cut back, 6 bases at V and 8 bases at J, with 22 bases in the middle. The CDR3 sequence is 15 residues long.

This clonotype was found many times. The chain uses TRBV15 and TRBJ1-1, with TRBD1 matching 9 bases. Germline assignment: CDR1 LNHNV and CDR2 YYDKDF (reference sequence). The CDR3 spans 16 residues. Trimming cost V 3 bases and J 4 bases; bases outside gene matches: 9. CDR3 bases: TGTGCCACCAGCAGGGGGACAGGGAGGTTTGGCACTGAAGCTTTCTTT. It codes for CATSRGTGRFGTEAFF.

This clonotype was picked up many times. This sequence joins TRBV6-5 and TRBJ1-1, with 9 positions matching TRBD1. Germline CDR1 reads MNHEY; CDR2 reads SVGAGI. This CDR3 spans 17 amino acids. Losses at the gene ends were 4 bases for V and 3 bases for J; bases not matched to a gene: 12. The chain's CDR3 is CASSSPGQGIWDTEAFF. The CDR3 DNA follows: TGTGCCAGCAGTTCGCCGGGACAGGGAATATGGGACACTGAAGCTTTCTTT.

At least ten counts were recorded for this clonotype. The CDR3: CASTTSGTRPQETQYF. The CDR3 region has the DNA TGTGCCAGCACGACTAGCGGGACCCGACCCCAAGAGACCCAGTACTTC. The V call is TRBV2, the J call TRBJ2-5, with 11 positions matching TRBD2. The CDR3 loop spans 16 amino acids. V shed 7 bases and J 1 base; nucleotides not matched to a gene: 8. Germline CDR1 is SNHLY and CDR2 is FYNNEI. The full variable domain, completed using reference TRBV2 and TRBJ2-5, is EPEVTQTPSHQVTQMGQEVILRCVPISNHLYFYWYRQILGQKVEFLVSFYNNEISEKSEIFDDQFSVERPDGSNFTLKIRSTKLEDSAMYFCASTTSGTRPQETQYFGPGTRLLVL.

The sample holds a few counts of this clonotype. The chain recombines TRBV4-1 with TRBJ2-5; tentatively, D is TRBD1 or TRBD2 (7 bases each). The CDR3 contains 15 residues. Trimming removed 1 base from V and 4 bases from J, with 13 bases in between. In germline, CDR1 is MGHRA, CDR2 YSYEKL. The CDR3 region is CASSQGEGAVETQYF. The CDR3 coding sequence is TGCGCCAGCAGCCAAGGGGAGGGGGCTGTAGAGACCCAGTACTTC.

This chain uses TRBV27 with TRBJ2-3; 11 positions match TRBD2. Looked up from germline, CDR1 is MNHEY and CDR2 is SMNVEV (reference sequence). Trimming removed 7 bases from V and 2 bases from J; junction bases left unmatched: 17. The CDR3 runs to 19 residues. CDR3 DNA: TGTGCCAGCAACCCCCGAGGGGGACTAGCGGAGAAGTACACAGATACGCAGTATTTT. Translating gives CASNPRGGLAEKYTDTQYF.

The chain uses TRBV10-3 and TRBJ1-1; D is possibly TRBD1 (5 bases). From germline, CDR1 is ENHRY and CDR2 SYGVKD. V was pared by 10 bases and J by 1 base, with 10 bases between. CDR3 length: 12 amino acids. The CDR3 region is CATTGGNTEAFF. The CDR3 DNA sequence: TGTGCCACTACGGGGGGGAACACTGAAGCTTTCTTT.

CDR3 sequence: CASRPPGQGLIQYF. In nucleotides, the CDR3 is TGTGCCAGCAGACCCCCGGGACAGGGTCTAATTCAGTACTTC. The chain is built from TRBV28 and TRBJ2-4; 9 bases align to TRBD1. J gave up 10 bases and V 6 bases, and 10 bases lay outside the gene matches. From germline, CDR1 is MDHEN and CDR2 SYDVKM. The CDR3 runs 14 residues. Full variable domain (missing parts from reference TRBV28 and TRBJ2-4): DVKVTQSSRYLVKRTGEKVFLECVQDMDHENMFWYRQDPGLGLRLIYFSYDVKMKEKGDIPEGYSVSREKKERFSLILESASTNQTSMYLCASRPPGQGLIQYFGAGTRLSVL.

The gene calls are TRBV19 and TRBJ2-1; 10 bases line up with TRBD2. This CDR3 spans 17 amino acids. Germline values: CDR1 LNHDA, CDR2 SQIVND (reference sequence). V lost 6 bases and J lost 0; bases outside the gene matches: 8. CDR3 in DNA: TGTGCCAGTAGGGAAGGACTAGCGGACCGCTCCTACAATGAGCAGTTCTTC. Translating it yields CASREGLADRSYNEQFF.

CDR3 amino acids: CASSPPGDPEAFF. In DNA form, the CDR3 reads TGTGCCAGCAGCCCCCCGGGGGACCCTGAAGCTTTCTTT. The genes are TRBV5-5 and TRBJ1-1, with D tentatively TRBD1 (5 bases). V was clipped by 4 bases and J by 6 bases, with 13 bases between them. The CDR3 is 13 amino acids. CDR1 SGHKS and CDR2 YYEKEE come from the germline V gene (reference sequence).

This sequence joins TRBV6-2 or TRBV6-3 and TRBJ2-5; D may be TRBD2 (6 bases). Trimming left V 3 bases short and J 5 bases short, with 13 bases between. The germline CDR1 and CDR2 sequences are MNHEY and SVGEGT. This CDR3 comprises 14 residues. The CDR3 reads CASSYFPGRETQYF. CDR3 DNA: TGTGCCAGCAGTTATTTCCCAGGGAGGGAGACCCAGTACTTC.

CDR3 DNA sequence: TGTGCCAGCAGTTTAGGCAGCCTGGGGAGGGGAAACACCATATATTTT. Residues: CASSLGSLGRGNTIYF. J is TRBJ1-3 and V is TRBV12-3 or TRBV12-4; D is unclear. There are 16 residues in the CDR3. V lost 1 base to trimming and J lost 4 bases, with 14 bases between them.